The 26 T cell receptor beta chains in this list originate from one sample, sequenced in a study of blood T cell repertoires in COVID-19 (dated by TCRdb to about 2020). Receptor libraries were prepared by the immunoSEQ multiplex PCR assay. The clones in this table, taken by TCRdb from immuneACCESS, are in-frame only. Not every clone is retained; where verified, under half of the shortfall comes from an unresolved V gene, and the cause of the rest is unknown. Across this sample there are about 120,000 clones, with approximately 71% seen only once. Clones ranked in the top ten supply roughly 2% of the sample. The sample was peripheral blood. All receptors come from a woman aged 70 to 79 with acute or convalescent COVID-19.

J is TRBJ1-1 and V is TRBV16; 11 bases map to TRBD1. From germline, CDR1 is KGHSY and CDR2 FQNENV. Trimming cost V 0 bases and J 3 bases; bases outside gene matches: 6. There are 17 residues in the CDR3. The CDR3 loop reads CASSQSWTGGRDTEAFF. The DNA for the CDR3 is TGTGCCAGCAGCCAATCCTGGACAGGGGGCAGGGACACTGAAGCTTTCTTT.

The gene calls are TRBV4-1 and TRBJ1-2; D perhaps matches TRBD1 (5 bases). V was clipped by 1 base and J by 9 bases, with 6 bases between them. This CDR3 comprises 11 residues. Germline-derived CDR1 and CDR2 are MGHRA and YSYEKL. CDR3 bases: TGCGCCAGCAGCCAAGGACAGAGCTACACCTTC. This sequence encodes CASSQGQSYTF.

This clone has a single count. This chain uses TRBV6-5 with TRBJ1-5, with D perhaps matching TRBD1 (5 bases). V was clipped by 4 bases and J by 5 bases, with 18 bases between them. In germline, CDR1 is MNHEY, CDR2 SVGAGI. CDR3 length equals 16 residues. In nucleotides, the CDR3 is TGTGCCAGCAGTTCTCAGGGAAAGGGGCTTCATCAGCCCCAGCATTTT. Protein: CASSSQGKGLHQPQHF.

The chain uses TRBV5-1 and TRBJ2-2; 8 nucleotides align to TRBD2. The CDR3 is 18 residues long. CDR1 SGHRS and CDR2 YFSETQ come from the germline V gene. V was pared by 1 base and J by 0 bases, with 8 bases of the junction left unmatched. In DNA form, the CDR3 reads TGCGCCAGCAGCTTGCCCAGCGGGAGAGGGTCGAACACCGGGGAGCTGTTTTTT. Its translation is CASSLPSGRGSNTGELFF.

This clone was seen a handful of times. This rearrangement joins TRBV11-2 to TRBJ1-6, with TRBD1 matching over 10 bases. In germline, CDR1 is SGHAT, CDR2 FQNNGV. The CDR3 totals 15 residues. The junction had 7 bases not matched to a gene; V was cut back by 5 bases and J by 9 bases. The CDR3 nucleotides read TGTGCCAGCAGCACTAGGGACAGGGGTGGTTCACCCCTCCACTTT. Translating it yields CASSTRDRGGSPLHF.

The chain links TRBV6-6 to TRBJ1-1, with a possible D match to TRBD1 (5 bases). Trimming removed 0 bases at V and 11 bases at J, with 13 bases between. The CDR3 length is 13 residues. Germline V CDR1 and CDR2: MNHNY, SVGAGI (reference sequence). The CDR3 region has the DNA TGTGCCAGCAGTTACTCTACAGGCCTCGGGGCTTTCTTT. It codes for CASSYSTGLGAFF.

The chain carries TRBV19 and TRBJ1-1, with a possible D match to TRBD1 (6 bases). Germline values: CDR1 LNHDA, CDR2 SQIVND (reference sequence). Trimming left V 10 bases short and J 3 bases short, with 24 bases between. The CDR3 covers 16 residues. CDR3 coding DNA: TGTGCCAACGAGAGCCTTTTGGGGGCCCTAGACACTGAAGCTTTCTTT. Its translation: CANESLLGALDTEAFF.

V usage is TRBV9 and J usage is TRBJ2-1; 10 positions agree with TRBD2. Germline CDR1 reads SGDLS; CDR2 reads YYNGEE. This CDR3 spans 16 amino acids. J gave up 4 bases and V 3 bases, and 7 bases lay outside the gene matches. CDR3 in DNA: TGTGCCAGCAGCGCACTCAGCGGGAGGGAATACAATGAGCAGTTCTTC. It translates to CASSALSGREYNEQFF. Looking up the rest from reference TRBV9 and TRBJ2-1 gives the full variable domain: DSGVTQTPKHLITATGQRVTLRCSPRSGDLSVYWYQQSLDQGLQFLIQYYNGEERAKGNILERFSAQQFPDLHSELNLSSLELGDSALYFCASSALSGREYNEQFFGPGTRLTVL.

This clone appeared a few times. The gene calls are TRBV19 and TRBJ2-6; the match to TRBD1 covers 9 bases. The CDR3 is 19 residues long. Germline CDR1 LNHDA, CDR2 SQIVND (reference sequence). V gave up 6 bases and J gave up 0 bases; unmatched junction bases: 12. CDR3 loop: CASSVFRDRASSGANVLTF. In DNA, the CDR3 is TGTGCCAGTAGCGTATTCCGGGACAGGGCTTCCTCTGGGGCCAACGTCCTGACTTTC.

The chain couples TRBV7-6 to TRBJ2-7; TRBD2 matches 7 bases. Germline CDR1 SGHVS, CDR2 FNYEAQ. The CDR3 has 17 residues. The V gene end was trimmed by 5 bases and the J gene end by 5 bases; junction bases not matched to a gene: 18. CDR3 DNA sequence: TGTGCCAGCAGCCAGTCGGCCGGGGGGAGTGTCGAGAACGAGCAGTACTTC. Translation: CASSQSAGGSVENEQYF. Using reference TRBV7-6 and TRBJ2-7 for the parts outside the CDR3, the full variable domain is GAGVSQSPRYKVTKRGQDVALRCDPISGHVSLYWYRQALGQGPEFLTYFNYEAQQDKSGLPNDRFSAERPEGSISTLTIQRTEQRDSAMYRCASSQSAGGSVENEQYFGPGTRLTVT.

The V call is TRBV18, the J call TRBJ1-2, with TRBD1 matching 7 bases. Losses at the gene ends were 1 base for V and 4 bases for J; bases not matched to a gene: 18. Germline assignment: CDR1 KGHSH and CDR2 LQKENI. CDR3 size: 19 residues. CDR3 sequence reads: CASSPLPRQGADLTYGYTF. CDR3 bases: TGTGCCAGCTCACCACTCCCCCGACAGGGCGCAGATTTGACCTATGGCTACACCTTC.

The chain links TRBV7-2 to TRBJ2-3; tentative D call: TRBD1 (6 bases). The CDR3 has 17 amino acids. V was trimmed by 1 base and J by 6 bases, leaving 20 bases between them. CDR1 is SGHTA and CDR2 is FQGNSA in the germline V gene. The CDR3: CASSLVSGQPALDTQYF. CDR3 in DNA: TGTGCCAGCAGCTTAGTTAGTGGACAGCCAGCTCTTGATACGCAGTATTTT.

This chain uses TRBV6-5 with TRBJ1-4; TRBD1 is a possible D gene (6 bases). Trimming shortened V by 6 bases and J by 3 bases, and 11 bases separated the two germline ends. Germline V gene lookup returns CDR1 MNHEY and CDR2 SVGAGI. This CDR3 is 14 amino acids long. CDR3 sequence (DNA): TGTGCCAGCAGAGCGGGGGCTCCTAATGAAAAACTGTTTTTT. Its protein product is CASRAGAPNEKLFF.

The chain joins TRBV2 to TRBJ1-2, with TRBD1 matching over 7 bases. Germline CDR1 and CDR2: SNHLY and FYNNEI. Unmatched junction bases numbered 8, after V lost 7 bases and J lost 6 bases. The CDR3 loop spans 13 amino acids. CDR3 coding DNA: TGTGCCAGCACCCCGGACAGGCTGAATGGCTACACCTTC. Encoded protein: CASTPDRLNGYTF.

CDR3 residues: CASSSGGTGGQYGYTF. CDR3 DNA sequence: TGTGCCAGCAGCTCCGGGGGGACAGGGGGACAATATGGCTACACCTTC. The chain uses TRBV5-4 and TRBJ1-2, with 11 nucleotides matching TRBD1. This CDR3 contains 16 residues. J was trimmed by 5 bases and V by 3 bases; bases with no gene match: 9. Germline values: CDR1 SGHNT, CDR2 YYREEE (reference sequence).

This clone was counted only a few times. The chain employs TRBV24-1 and TRBJ2-7; possible D gene TRBD1, 6 bases. V was pared by 2 bases and J by 4 bases, with 8 bases between. Germline V gene sequence: CDR1 KGHDR, CDR2 SFDVKD. This CDR3 has 13 amino acids. CDR3: CATSDSGTYEQYF. CDR3 sequence (DNA): TGTGCCACCAGTGATTCTGGGACATACGAGCAGTACTTC.

The CDR3 DNA is TGTGCCAGCAGCCCCGGCAGGGGGCTCACAGATACGCAGTATTTT. The encoded protein is CASSPGRGLTDTQYF. The chain joins TRBV28 to TRBJ2-3; 8 bases agree with TRBD1. Germline V gene lookup returns CDR1 MDHEN and CDR2 SYDVKM. With 6 bases clipped from V and 2 bases from J, the junction kept 7 bases outside the gene matches. The CDR3 sequence is 15 residues long. The full variable domain, its missing parts supplied by reference TRBV28 and TRBJ2-3, is DVKVTQSSRYLVKRTGEKVFLECVQDMDHENMFWYRQDPGLGLRLIYFSYDVKMKEKGDIPEGYSVSREKKERFSLILESASTNQTSMYLCASSPGRGLTDTQYFGPGTRLTVL.

The gene calls are TRBV18 and TRBJ1-2; 8 nucleotides match TRBD1. The CDR3 has 14 amino acids. The ends lost 6 bases at V and 0 bases at J; junction bases unmatched: 3. Germline lookup yields CDR1 KGHSH and CDR2 LQKENI. CDR3 loop: CASSPDRANYGYTF. In DNA form, the CDR3 reads TGTGCCAGCTCGCCGGACAGGGCTAACTATGGCTACACCTTC.

The rearrangement uses TRBV6-5 and TRBJ1-2, with D possibly being TRBD1 (5 bases). Germline CDR1 reads MNHEY; CDR2 reads SVGAGI. Deletions cut 7 bases from V and 7 bases from J, with 16 bases between. This CDR3 is built from 13 residues. The CDR3 DNA reads as TGTGCCAGCATCTACAGGCTTGGCTCTGGCTACACCTTC. This translates into CASIYRLGSGYTF.

This chain uses TRBV14 with TRBJ2-6; D may be TRBD1 (5 bases). The germline CDR1 and CDR2 sequences are SGHDN and FVKESK. Deletions cut 1 base from V and 0 bases from J, with 13 bases between. The CDR3 sequence is 18 residues long. CDR3 region: CASSQVPGLSSGANVLTF. The DNA for the CDR3 is TGTGCCAGCAGCCAAGTGCCAGGGTTAAGCTCTGGGGCCAACGTCCTGACTTTC.

The gene calls are TRBV3-1 (or the pseudogene TRBV3-2) and TRBJ2-2; 11 bases are shared with TRBD2. The CDR3 sequence is 18 residues long. V lost 1 base to trimming and J lost 4 bases; unmatched junction nucleotides: 8. Germline V gene data show CDR1 as LGHDT and CDR2 as YNNKEL (reference sequence). CDR3 loop: CASSQGATSGSITGELFF. The CDR3 coding sequence is TGTGCCAGCAGCCAAGGGGCAACTAGCGGGAGTATCACCGGGGAGCTGTTTTTT.

The J gene is TRBJ1-4, the V gene TRBV7-8, with D maybe TRBD1 (6 bases). The germline V gene has CDR1 SGHVS and CDR2 FQNEAQ. The CDR3 extends over 15 amino acids. V dropped 5 bases and J dropped 0 bases, with 10 bases sitting between them. The CDR3 bases are TGTGCCAGCAGCGCCGGACAGTCAACTAATGAAAAACTGTTTTTT. Translated: CASSAGQSTNEKLFF.

The V call is TRBV11-2, the J call TRBJ1-1; 8 nucleotides agree with TRBD1. Germline V lookup: CDR1 SGHAT, CDR2 FQNNGV. This CDR3 has 14 amino acids. V dropped 5 bases and J dropped 4; count of bases not matched to a gene: 6. CDR3 residues: CASSPDRVGTEAFF. Written as DNA, the CDR3 is TGTGCCAGCAGCCCGGACAGGGTTGGCACTGAAGCTTTCTTT.

The genes are TRBV11-2 and TRBJ1-1; D possibly corresponds to TRBD1 (5 bases). Germline V lookup: CDR1 SGHAT, CDR2 FQNNGV. The V end lost 1 base, the J end lost 10 bases, and 22 bases lay between the germline ends. The CDR3 runs to 16 residues. CDR3 in DNA: TGTGCCAGCAGCTTAGTGCAGGGCATGGGCCTACAAGTAGCTTTCTTT. Translating it yields CASSLVQGMGLQVAFF.

To note about this clone: Because the CDR3's place on the DNA is in doubt, the DNA is left out and the CDR3 is given as listed by TCRdb. V is TRBV7-2 and J is TRBJ2-3; the tabulated D call, TRBD1, remains unverified against the DNA. Germline V CDR1 and CDR2: SGHTA, FQGNSA. The CDR3 spans 15 amino acids, including both terminal residues. The CDR3: CASSTSRGPTDTQYF.

This sequence joins TRBV7-8 and TRBJ1-2; 7 nucleotides agree with TRBD1. V dropped 4 bases and J dropped 4; count of bases not matched to a gene: 12. The CDR3 extends over 16 amino acids. Germline V gene sequence: CDR1 SGHVS, CDR2 FQNEAQ. The CDR3 DNA reads TGTGCCAGCAGCTCCAACACCGGGACAGTTACCTATGGCTACACCTTC. Translation: CASSSNTGTVTYGYTF.